This is a list of T cell receptor beta chains from one sample in a study of vaccination and CD4 T cells after COVID-19. No antigens are known for them. MiXCR, run by TCRdb on the PCR reads, gives a single entry per CDR3 protein. The table lists approximately 2,800 distinct CDR3 sequences, roughly 26% of them singletons. Specimen: CD4+ T cells from blood, cultured in vitro. The receptors were gathered from a human donor in good health. Both conserved end residues are part of each CDR3. Each record gives: V gene, clone size, CDR3 length, J gene, D gene, CDR3 DNA, CDR3 protein. A D gene is named only where the DNA matches it firmly. The listing skips clone size in some rows; elsewhere it reads once, few, many or a size class.

V: TRBV28; size: few; length: 14; J: TRBJ2-1; D: TRBD1; DNA: TGTGCCATCATTGCCGGGACAGCATACAATGAGCAGTTCTTC; CDR3: CAIIAGTAYNEQFF
V: TRBV6-1; size: .; length: 11; J: TRBJ2-7; D: .; DNA: TGTGCCAGCAGCCTAGTTACCGAGCAGTACTTC; CDR3: CASSLVTEQYF
V: TRBV18; size: few; length: 14; J: TRBJ1-1; D: .; DNA: TGTGCCAGCTCACCACGAGGGGGACCCACTGAAGCTTTCTTT; CDR3: CASSPRGGPTEAFF
V: TRBV21-1; size: few; length: 13; J: TRBJ1-2; D: .; DNA: TGTGCCAAACAGACCAGGGCGCGCTATGGCTACACCTTC; CDR3: CAKQTRARYGYTF
V: TRBV7-3; size: .; length: 18; J: TRBJ2-2; D: .; DNA: TGTGCCAGCAGCTACCTTACCGGACAGGGAGGGTCCACCGGGGAGCTGTTTTTT; CDR3: CASSYLTGQGGSTGELFF
V: TRBV18; size: .; length: 11; J: TRBJ1-1; D: .; DNA: TGTGCCACCTCAGGGGACACTGGAGCTTTCTTT; CDR3: CATSGDTGAFF
V: TRBV11-2; size: few; length: 15; J: TRBJ1-6; D: TRBD1; DNA: TGTGCCAGCAGCTTTACAGGGGGGTATAATTCACCCCTCCACTTT; CDR3: CASSFTGGYNSPLHF
V: TRBV2; size: medium-sized; length: 13; J: TRBJ1-2; D: TRBD1; DNA: TGTGCCAGCAGTTTACAGGGGAACTATGGCTACACCTTC; CDR3: CASSLQGNYGYTF
V: TRBV28; size: few; length: 13; J: TRBJ1-2; D: TRBD1; DNA: TGTGCCAGCAGTTTATTGACAGGGCTTGGCTACACCTTC; CDR3: CASSLLTGLGYTF
V: TRBV19; size: few; length: 15; J: TRBJ1-2; D: TRBD1; DNA: TGTGCCAGTATCGGTGGGACAGGACCCCCAGGTGGCTACACCTTC; CDR3: CASIGGTGPPGGYTF
V: TRBV6-1; size: few; length: 14; J: TRBJ2-3; D: TRBD2; DNA: TGTGCCAGCAGGCCTAGCGGGGGGACAGATACGCAGTATTTT; CDR3: CASRPSGGTDTQYF
V: TRBV6-4; size: .; length: 16; J: TRBJ1-1; D: .; DNA: TGTGCCAGCAGTCCTGATGGGGGGGCGCGGGACACTGAAGCTTTCTTT; CDR3: CASSPDGGARDTEAFF
V: TRBV7-3; size: few; length: 12; J: TRBJ2-2; D: .; DNA: TGTGCCAGCAGCCCTCCCGCAGGGGAGCTGTTTTTT; CDR3: CASSPPAGELFF
V: TRBV5-1; size: .; length: 15; J: TRBJ2-7; D: TRBD1; DNA: TGCGCCAGCAGCTTGGCAACAGGGGGATTCCACGAGCAGTACTTC; CDR3: CASSLATGGFHEQYF
V: TRBV10-3; size: .; length: 14; J: TRBJ2-5; D: .; DNA: TGTGCCATCAGTGAAGCCCTGTACCAAGAGACCCAGTACTTC; CDR3: CAISEALYQETQYF
V: TRBV11-1; size: .; length: 12; J: TRBJ2-3; D: .; DNA: TGTGCCAGCAGTTCTCAAACAGATACGCAGTATTTT; CDR3: CASSSQTDTQYF
V: TRBV7-3; size: few; length: 13; J: TRBJ1-4; D: .; DNA: TGTGCCAGCAGCTTAGGGGGCAGTGAAAAACTGTTTTTT; CDR3: CASSLGGSEKLFF
V: TRBV29-1; size: .; length: 12; J: TRBJ2-3; D: .; DNA: TGCAGCGTCAGGGAAAACACAGATACGCAGTATTTT; CDR3: CSVRENTDTQYF
V: TRBV7-3; size: .; length: 16; J: TRBJ2-6; D: .; DNA: TGTGCCAGCAGCTCGCTTGCGGGCCCCGGGGCCAACGTCCTGACTTTC; CDR3: CASSSLAGPGANVLTF
V: TRBV7-2; size: few; length: 15; J: TRBJ1-6; D: .; DNA: TGTGCCAGCAGCTCAACAGGGAGAGGGGATTCACCCCTCCACTTT; CDR3: CASSSTGRGDSPLHF
V: TRBV19; size: few; length: 16; J: TRBJ1-1; D: .; DNA: TGTGCCAGTAGTATTCTTCCGGGCCTCGCGAACACTGAAGCTTTCTTT; CDR3: CASSILPGLANTEAFF
V: TRBV29-1; size: .; length: 11; J: TRBJ2-7; D: .; DNA: TGCAGCGCTAATTGGGCGCAAGAGCAGTACTTC; CDR3: CSANWAQEQYF